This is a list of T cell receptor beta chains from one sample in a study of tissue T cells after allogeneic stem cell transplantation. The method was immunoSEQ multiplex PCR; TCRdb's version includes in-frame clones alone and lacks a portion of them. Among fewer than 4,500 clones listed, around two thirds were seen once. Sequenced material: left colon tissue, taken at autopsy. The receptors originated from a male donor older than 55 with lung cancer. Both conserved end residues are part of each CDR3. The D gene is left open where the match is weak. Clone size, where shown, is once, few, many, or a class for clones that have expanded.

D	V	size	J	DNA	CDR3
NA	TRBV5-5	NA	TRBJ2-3	TGTGCCAGCAGCCCTCCACCACTTGACTTCACAGATACGCAGTATTTT	CASSPPPLDFTDTQYF
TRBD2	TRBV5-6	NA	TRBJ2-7	TGTGCCAGCAGCTTCGCGGGGGAACGAGGGGCGTACGAGCAGTACTTC	CASSFAGERGAYEQYF
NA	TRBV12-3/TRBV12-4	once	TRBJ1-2	TGTGCCAGCAGCCAGAGAAACTATGGCTACACCTTC	CASSQRNYGYTF
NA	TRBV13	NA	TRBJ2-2	TGTGCCAGCAGTGACTATTTCTCCGGGGAGCTGTTTTTT	CASSDYFSGELFF
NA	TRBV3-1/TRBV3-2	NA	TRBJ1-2	TGTGCCAGCAGCCAAGCGGTCCAGCAATATGGCTACACCTTC	CASSQAVQQYGYTF
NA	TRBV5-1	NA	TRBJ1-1	TGCGCCAGCAGCTTGGCGGGTGGGGGCACTGAAGCTTTCTTT	CASSLAGGGTEAFF
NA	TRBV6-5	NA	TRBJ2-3	TGTGCCAGCAGGCAGAGCACAGATACGCAGTATTTT	CASRQSTDTQYF
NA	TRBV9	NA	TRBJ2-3	TGTGCCAGCAGCGTAGATTCCGCAGATACGCAGTATTTT	CASSVDSADTQYF
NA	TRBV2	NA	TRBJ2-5	TGTGCCAGCAGTTCGACCGAGACCCAGTACTTC	CASSSTETQYF
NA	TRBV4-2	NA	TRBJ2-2	TGTGCCAGCAGCCCCAGAATTGGGAGCACCGGGGAGCTGTTTTTT	CASSPRIGSTGELFF
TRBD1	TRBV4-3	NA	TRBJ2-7	TGCGCCAGCAGCCCTGACAGGGGGCCCTACGAGCAGTACTTC	CASSPDRGPYEQYF
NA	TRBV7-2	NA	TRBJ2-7	TGTGCCAGCAGCCGTTCCTACGAGCAGTACTTC	CASSRSYEQYF
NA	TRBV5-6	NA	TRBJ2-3	TGTGCCAGCAGAGATTTAACTAGCACAGATACGCAGTATTTT	CASRDLTSTDTQYF
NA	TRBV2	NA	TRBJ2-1	TGTGCCAGCAGAGGGGGGACTCTTTCCTACAATGAGCAGTTCTTC	CASRGGTLSYNEQFF
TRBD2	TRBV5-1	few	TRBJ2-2	TGCGCCAGCAGCTTGGCCCACGGGGGGGCTAGGAGACACACCGGGGAGCTGTTTTTT	CASSLAHGGARRHTGELFF
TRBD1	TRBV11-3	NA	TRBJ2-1	TGTGCCAGCAGCTTAATGGGACAGGGGAGTCACAATGAGCAGTTCTTC	CASSLMGQGSHNEQFF
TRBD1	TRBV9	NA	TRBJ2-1	TGTGCCAGCAGCGCCGGACAGGGCATTTATAATGAGCAGTTCTTC	CASSAGQGIYNEQFF
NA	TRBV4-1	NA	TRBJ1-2	TGCGCCAGCAGCCAAGAAGCAGCTCTCAGCTATGGCTACACCTTC	CASSQEAALSYGYTF
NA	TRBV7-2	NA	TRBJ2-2	TGTGCCAGCAGCTTACAGCAGAACACCGGGGAGCTGTTTTTT	CASSLQQNTGELFF
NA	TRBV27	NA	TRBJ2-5	TGTGCCAGCCGCGCACTACCCATCGGGGAGACCCAGTACTTC	CASRALPIGETQYF
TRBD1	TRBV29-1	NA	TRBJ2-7	TGCAGCGCGGGACAGGGGGGACGAGCCTACGAGCAGTACTTC	CSAGQGGRAYEQYF
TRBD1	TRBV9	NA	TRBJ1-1	TGTGCCAGCAGCCCCCCGTTCGGCAGGGGGGGGACTGAAGCTTTCTTT	CASSPPFGRGGTEAFF
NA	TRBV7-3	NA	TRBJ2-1	TGTGCCAGCAGCTCCCAGTCGACTAGAGTCAATGAGCAGTTCTTC	CASSSQSTRVNEQFF
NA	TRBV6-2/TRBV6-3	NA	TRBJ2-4	TGTGCCAGCAGTTACTCGGAGACAGGACTCCTGAACATTCAGTACTTC	CASSYSETGLLNIQYF
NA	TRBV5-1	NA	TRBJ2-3	TGCGCCAGCAGCTTGGGAGGGGAAGCAGATACGCAGTATTTT	CASSLGGEADTQYF
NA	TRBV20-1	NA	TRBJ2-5	TGCAGTGCTAGTTTTTCGTCAGGGAGGGAGACCCAGTACTTC	CSASFSSGRETQYF
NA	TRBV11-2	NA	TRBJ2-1	TGTGCCAGCAGCTTAGACAGGGTCCCTTACAATGAGCAGTTCTTC	CASSLDRVPYNEQFF
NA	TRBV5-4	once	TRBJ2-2	TGTGCCAGCAGCAAAGACAGGTTCATTACCGGGGAGCTGTTTTTT	CASSKDRFITGELFF
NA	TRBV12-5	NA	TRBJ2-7	TGTGCTACCAGAGGGGGGACAGAATACTACGAGCAGTACTTC	CATRGGTEYYEQYF
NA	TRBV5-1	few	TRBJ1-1	TGCGCCAGCAGCTTCGGGGGGGAAGGCACTGAAGCTTTCTTT	CASSFGGEGTEAFF
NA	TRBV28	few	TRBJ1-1	TGTGCCACCACGCGGCTCTTGGGAGCTTTCTTT	CATTRLLGAFF
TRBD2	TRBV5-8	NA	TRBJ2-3	TGTGCCAGCACCTGGCGGGCGGGAGTCACAGATACGCAGTATTTT	CASTWRAGVTDTQYF
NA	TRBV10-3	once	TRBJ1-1	TGTGCCATCAGGGGGGACACTGAAGCTTTCTTT	CAIRGDTEAFF
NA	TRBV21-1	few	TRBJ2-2	TGTGCCAGCAGCAAAGAACGGAGAAAAGCGGGAGTCGGGGAGCTGTTTTTT	CASSKERRKAGVGELFF
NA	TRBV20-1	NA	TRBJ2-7	TGCAGTGCTAGTAAAGGGGCGGCCTACGAGCAGTACTTC	CSASKGAAYEQYF
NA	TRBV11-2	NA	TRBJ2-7	TGTGCCACCTACGTGGGGGAGCAGTACTTC	CATYVGEQYF
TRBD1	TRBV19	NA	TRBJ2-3	TGTGCCAGTAGTATAAGGGGGCGAGCAGATACGCAGTATTTT	CASSIRGRADTQYF
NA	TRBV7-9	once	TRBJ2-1	TGTGCCAGCAGCTTAGGGAGAGATTACAATGAGCAGTTCTTC	CASSLGRDYNEQFF
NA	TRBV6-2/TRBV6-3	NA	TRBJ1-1	TGTGCCAGCAGTTACTCTTTAAGCCGGGCTTTCTTT	CASSYSLSRAFF
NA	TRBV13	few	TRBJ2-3	TGTGCCAGCAGCCCCAACGGGATTACAGATACGCAGTATTTT	CASSPNGITDTQYF
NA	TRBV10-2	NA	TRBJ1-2	TGCGCCAGCGCAAAGGACAGTTATGGCTACACCTTC	CASAKDSYGYTF
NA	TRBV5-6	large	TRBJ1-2	TGTGCCAGCACCCAAGGTTACTATGGCTACACCTTC	CASTQGYYGYTF